The 30 T cell receptor beta chains reported below all come from one sample, sequenced in a study of blood T cells in healthy people across ages. Sample-barcoded 5' priming and a J-beta primer mix drove a second PCR of about 7 to 12 cycles. TCRdb processed the 5' RACE reads anew with MiXCR; each CDR3 protein has one entry. The table has about 780,000 distinct CDR3 sequences, approximately 65% seen once; the top ten hold about a quarter. Material for sequencing was blood. These receptors were collected from a man aged 25-40 years in good health.

This clonotype was found a few times. The genes are TRBV9 and TRBJ2-5, with D unclear. TRBJ2-7 explains the end of the DNA better; the J call may be wrong. This CDR3 spans 15 amino acids. Germline lookup yields CDR1 SGDLS and CDR2 YYNGEE. The CDR3 loop is CASSPTLSAQYEQYF. In nucleotides, the CDR3 is TGTGCCAGCAGCCCTACACTATCGGCACAATACGAGCAGTACTTC.

There are a few counts of this clonotype. J is TRBJ1-5 and V is TRBV10-3, with D hard to call. The CDR3 extends over 9 amino acids. CDR1 and CDR2 (germline): ENHRY, SYGVKD. V gave up 11 bases and J gave up 5 bases, with 4 bases separating them. CDR3 bases: TGTGCCGGCTATCAGCCCCAGCATTTT. This sequence encodes CAGYQPQHF.

The CDR3 sequence is CASSPGTQIYGYTF. CDR3 DNA: TGTGCCAGCAGTCCCGGGACCCAGATCTATGGCTACACCTTC. The V gene is TRBV6-2 or TRBV6-3, the J gene TRBJ1-2; tentative D call: TRBD1 (5 bases). With 5 bases removed from V and 4 bases from J, the gap between germline ends came to 14 bases. Germline V gene data show CDR1 as MNHEY and CDR2 as SVGEGT. This CDR3 spans 14 amino acids.

This chain uses TRBV7-2 with TRBJ2-1; D not certain. V shed 2 bases and J shed 5 bases, with 13 bases lying between them. Germline CDR1 SGHTA, CDR2 FQGNSA. The CDR3 has 15 amino acids. CDR3 residues: CASSLRVVGNNEQFF. The DNA for the CDR3 is TGTGCCAGCAGCTTAAGGGTAGTGGGGAACAATGAGCAGTTCTTC.

The chain joins TRBV2 to TRBJ1-1; TRBD1 matches 9 bases. This CDR3 is built from 13 residues. Unmatched junction bases numbered 5, after V lost 7 bases and J lost 5 bases. The germline gives CDR1 SNHLY, CDR2 FYNNEI. This CDR3 reads CASKGTGLTEAFF. The CDR3 nucleotides are TGTGCCAGCAAGGGGACAGGGCTAACTGAAGCTTTCTTT.

The J gene is TRBJ2-5, the V gene TRBV7-9; either TRBD1 or TRBD2 may fit D (6 bases each). Germline CDR1 SEHNR, CDR2 FQNEAQ (reference sequence). The V and J ends lost 5 bases and 11 bases respectively, with 18 bases between them. This CDR3 has 13 amino acids. Written as DNA, the CDR3 is TGTGCCAGCAGCGCAAAGGGGGGCAATGAGCAGTACTTC. This sequence encodes CASSAKGGNEQYF.

In its sample, this clonotype was seen a few times. The chain has TRBV20-1 and TRBJ2-3; D remains unclear. The CDR3 consists of 11 residues. V was cut by 5 bases and J by 6 bases, with 9 bases left in between. Per the germline V gene, CDR1 is DFQATT and CDR2 is SNEGSKA (reference sequence). CDR3 nucleotides: TGCAGTGCTTCTCAGGCGGATACGCAGTATTTT. This translates into CSASQADTQYF.

The chain links TRBV9 to TRBJ2-5; 9 positions match TRBD1. This CDR3 region has 14 residues. Germline lookup yields CDR1 SGDLS and CDR2 YYNGEE. The V and J ends lost 4 bases and 5 bases, in that order; junction bases with no gene match: 6. CDR3 DNA sequence: TGTGCCAGCAGCAAAGGGACAGGGTTGGAGACCCAGTACTTC. It codes for CASSKGTGLETQYF. Filled out from reference TRBV9 and TRBJ2-5, the complete variable domain reads DSGVTQTPKHLITATGQRVTLRCSPRSGDLSVYWYQQSLDQGLQFLIQYYNGEERAKGNILERFSAQQFPDLHSELNLSSLELGDSALYFCASSKGTGLETQYFGPGTRLLVL.

A remark on this clonotype: With a much larger clone just one base away, this may be a read error. This chain links TRBV7-2 with TRBJ2-5, with TRBD2 matching over 8 bases. This CDR3 is built from 14 residues. V trimming: 5 bases; J trimming: 1 base; junction bases outside the gene matches: 3. In germline, CDR1 is SGHTA, CDR2 FQGNSA. The CDR3 here is CASSLSGIQETQYF. The CDR3 nucleotides read TGTGCCAGCAGCCTTAGCGGGATCCAAGAGACCCAGTACTTC.

The chain recombines TRBV7-3 with TRBJ2-5; D uncertain. Trimming took 1 base from V and 0 from J, leaving 9 bases between them. This CDR3 contains 15 residues. The germline gives CDR1 SGHTA, CDR2 FQGTGA. The CDR3 nucleotides are TGTGCCAGCAGCTTAAATTCGGCAGACCAAGAGACCCAGTACTTC. Amino acid sequence: CASSLNSADQETQYF.

This clonotype showed up just once. The rearrangement joins TRBV9 to TRBJ2-5; 7 bases match TRBD1. The CDR3 consists of 14 residues. Germline values: CDR1 SGDLS, CDR2 YYNGEE. Unmatched junction bases numbered 4, after V lost 2 bases and J lost 3 bases. The CDR3 reads CASSVLTGEETQYF. The CDR3, as DNA: TGTGCCAGCAGCGTTCTTACAGGGGAAGAGACCCAGTACTTC.

This chain joins TRBV7-9 and TRBJ2-7; the match to TRBD2 covers 8 bases. The length of the CDR3 is 17 residues. V was pared by 5 bases and J by 7 bases, with 19 bases of the junction left unmatched. Germline values: CDR1 SEHNR, CDR2 FQNEAQ (reference sequence). The DNA for the CDR3 is TGTGCCAGCAGCCCATGGACGGGGACTAGTCCAAAATTGGAGCAGTACTTC. It specifies CASSPWTGTSPKLEQYF.

V is TRBV21-1 and J is TRBJ2-7; TRBD1 is the table's D call and was not checked against the DNA. TRBV21-1 is an annotated pseudogene. The CDR3 is 14 residues long. Written as DNA, the CDR3 is TGTGCCAGCAGCGGCAACAGGGGGACCTACGAGCAGTACTTC. This gives the protein CASSGNRGTYEQYF.

The chain carries TRBV20-1 and TRBJ2-3; D not resolved. Germline V gene sequence: CDR1 DFQATT, CDR2 SNEGSKA (reference sequence). The CDR3 is 15 amino acids. The V and J ends lost 0 bases and 2 bases respectively, with 12 bases between them. The DNA for the CDR3 is TGCAGTGCTAGAGATTTTAGCTTTACCACAGATACGCAGTATTTT. This codes for CSARDFSFTTDTQYF.

The chain links TRBV14 to TRBJ2-4, with 8 bases aligning to TRBD1. Germline lookup yields CDR1 SGHDN and CDR2 FVKESK. Trimming took 4 bases from V and 8 from J; bases not matched to a gene: 10. The CDR3 loop spans 15 amino acids. The CDR3 nucleotides are TGTGCCAGCAGCCGTACAGGGGGTAATAAGTACATTCAGTACTTC. It yields the protein CASSRTGGNKYIQYF.

This chain uses TRBV10-2 with TRBJ1-2; D unresolved. The ends were cut back, 3 bases at V and 6 bases at J, with 17 bases in the middle. The germline V gene encodes CDR1 WSHSY and CDR2 SAAADI. The CDR3 is 15 residues long. CDR3 loop: CASSDEVSSKNGYTF. DNA for the CDR3: TGCGCCAGCAGTGATGAGGTTTCCTCGAAGAATGGCTACACCTTC.

This clonotype was counted between two and nine times. This sequence joins TRBV10-3 and TRBJ2-5; TRBD2 matches 8 bases. The V segment lost 7 bases and the J segment 3 bases; nucleotides outside the gene matches: 10. CDR3 size: 15 residues. Germline-derived CDR1 and CDR2 are ENHRY and SYGVKD. CDR3 in DNA: TGTGCCATCAAGCCAGCGGGGGAATTTAAAGAGACCCAGTACTTC. Amino acids: CAIKPAGEFKETQYF.

The chain joins TRBV2 to TRBJ2-5; D might be TRBD1 (7 bases). The CDR3 covers 15 residues. Germline lookup yields CDR1 SNHLY and CDR2 FYNNEI. Trimming removed 4 bases at V and 2 bases at J, with 14 bases between. CDR3 bases: TGTGCCAGCAGTGCGGAGGGGGCTGAGCAAGAGACCCAGTACTTC. Amino acids: CASSAEGAEQETQYF.

The V call is TRBV20-1, the J call TRBJ1-2; the match to TRBD1 covers 8 bases. This CDR3 has 14 residues. The V segment lost 3 bases and the J segment 8 bases; nucleotides outside the gene matches: 11. From germline, CDR1 is DFQATT and CDR2 SNEGSKA (reference sequence). Here the CDR3 reads CSASGGQVDRGYTF. CDR3 in DNA: TGCAGTGCTAGTGGGGGACAGGTTGATAGGGGCTACACCTTC.

The gene calls are TRBV4-2 and TRBJ2-3; the D is unclear. In germline, CDR1 is LGHNA, CDR2 YNFKEQ. The CDR3 is 15 amino acids. The V end was cut by 0 bases, the J end by 5 bases, with 12 bases between. The CDR3 reads CASSQDVAVRDTQYF. For the CDR3, the DNA is TGTGCCAGCAGCCAAGATGTGGCGGTTCGAGATACGCAGTATTTT.

The chain carries TRBV20-1 and TRBJ2-1; TRBD1 matches at 10 bases. Germline lookup yields CDR1 DFQATT and CDR2 SNEGSKA (reference sequence). V lost 6 bases to trimming and J lost 9 bases; unmatched junction nucleotides: 11. CDR3 length equals 14 residues. The CDR3 DNA follows: TGCAGTGCGACACCGGGACAGGGGATTAGTGAGCAGTTCTTC. Translation: CSATPGQGISEQFF.

The gene calls are TRBV4-3 and TRBJ2-7; a weak D match, TRBD2 (5 bases). The CDR3 totals 14 residues. V was shortened by 1 base and J by 5 bases, with 12 bases between the two germline ends. The germline V gene has CDR1 LGHNA and CDR2 YSLEER. The CDR3 reads CASSQGRRLHEQYF. In DNA, the CDR3 is TGCGCCAGCAGCCAAGGCAGGAGGCTCCACGAGCAGTACTTC.

This rearrangement joins TRBV28 to TRBJ2-7, with a weak D call TRBD1 (7 bases). From germline, CDR1 is MDHEN and CDR2 SYDVKM. The CDR3 has 17 residues. V was shortened by 4 bases and J by 3 bases, with 22 bases between the two germline ends. The CDR3 region has the DNA TGTGCCAGCAGTTGGGCCAGGGGGGAGGTTCCTAACTACGAGCAGTACTTC. Its protein product is CASSWARGEVPNYEQYF.

The chain carries TRBV12-3 or TRBV12-4 and TRBJ1-6; 10 bases align to TRBD1. The CDR3 is 17 amino acids. V lost 8 bases to trimming and J lost 8 bases; unmatched junction nucleotides: 15. In DNA, the CDR3 is TGTGCCAGCCCCCGTGAGGAACGGGACAGGGGTGATTCACCCCTCCACTTT. It yields the protein CASPREERDRGDSPLHF.

The chain employs TRBV5-4 and TRBJ2-1; tentatively, D is TRBD1 (6 bases). The V end lost 0 bases, the J end lost 1 base, and 14 bases lay between the germline ends. Germline CDR1 and CDR2: SGHNT and YYREEE (reference sequence). The CDR3 totals 17 residues. The CDR3, as DNA: TGTGCCAGCAGCTTGGCAGGGGACACCGGATCCTACAATGAGCAGTTCTTC. Protein sequence: CASSLAGDTGSYNEQFF.

The chain links TRBV12-3 or TRBV12-4 to TRBJ1-4; D ambiguous. Trimming shortened V by 5 bases and J by 1 base, and 11 bases separated the two germline ends. This CDR3 region has 15 residues. CDR3 in DNA: TGTGCCAGCAGTCCTCGGCACCGAACTAATGAAAAACTGTTTTTT. This translates into CASSPRHRTNEKLFF.

The table lists this clonotype with a few counts. The genes are TRBV12-3 or TRBV12-4 and TRBJ2-5, with 11 bases lining up with TRBD2. The CDR3 spans 15 residues. V lost 7 bases, J lost 4 bases, and 8 bases stayed unmatched. The CDR3 protein is CASTRTSGRAETQYF. The CDR3 nucleotides are TGTGCCAGCACCCGGACTAGCGGGCGCGCAGAGACCCAGTACTTC.

This chain connects TRBV7-2 to TRBJ2-4; the D gene is possibly TRBD1 (6 bases). Germline V gives CDR1 SGHTA, CDR2 FQGNSA. V was pared by 5 bases and J by 9 bases, with 17 bases between. This CDR3 is 14 amino acids long. Here the CDR3 reads CASSPRDTGSIQYF. CDR3 coding DNA: TGTGCCAGCAGCCCCAGGGACACCGGAAGCATTCAGTACTTC.

This clonotype has more than one count but fewer than ten. The chain uses TRBV20-1 and TRBJ2-7; no reliable D call. CDR3 length: 12 residues. Germline CDR1 and CDR2: DFQATT and SNEGSKA (reference sequence). Trimming removed 3 bases from V and 2 bases from J, with 8 bases in between. The CDR3 reads CSARAQTYEQYF. CDR3 in DNA: TGCAGTGCTAGGGCGCAAACCTACGAGCAGTACTTC.

The V gene is TRBV7-9, the J gene TRBJ2-7; D perhaps matches TRBD1 (9 bases). The CDR3 spans 16 residues. The V end lost 1 base, the J end lost 2 bases, and 15 bases lay between the germline ends. CDR1 and CDR2 (germline): SEHNR, FQNEAQ (reference sequence). As DNA, the CDR3 is TGTGCCAGCAGCTTAGACGGGGGGGACAGGGCCTACGAGCAGTACTTC. Protein product: CASSLDGGDRAYEQYF.